This T cell receptor beta chain was sequenced for a study of radiotherapy plus CTLA-4 blockade in lung cancer. Assay: immunoSEQ multiplex PCR; the TCRdb copy retains only in-frame clones and omits some. The sample lists 75,000 to 100,000 clones; approximately 74% were seen once. The germline V and J ends were trimmed by 8 bases and 0 bases, with 15 bases remaining between them. Germline V gives CDR1 SNHLY, CDR2 FYNNEI. The CDR3 loop spans 15 amino acids. This chain uses TRBV2 with TRBJ2-3; D gene ambiguous. The sample in question was peripheral blood, obtained from a patient treated with radiotherapy plus ipilimumab. This TCR was sampled from a human donor with non-small cell lung cancer who had a partial response to radiotherapy plus ipilimumab. Some clones in this sample may be carry-over from other donors' samples. CDR3 residues: CASALEAASTDTQYF. In DNA form, the CDR3 reads TGTGCCAGCGCCCTTGAGGCCGCTAGCACAGATACGCAGTATTTT.